The 31 T cell receptor beta chains in this list originate from one sample, sequenced in a study of T cells in Graves' hyperthyroidism and ophthalmopathy. Using RNA transcripts as the source, TCR beta CDR3 regions were amplified. First-round RT-PCR with HTBI primers amplified the TCR CDR3 region. TCRdb ran MiXCR on the multiplex PCR reads and lists one entry per CDR3 protein. The table shows 550,000 to 850,000 distinct CDR3 sequences, with around 20% occurring only once. Sequenced input: blood. Every receptor here comes from a woman aged 45-65 years with Graves' hyperthyroidism that later progressed to Graves' ophthalmopathy.

This clonotype was seen repeatedly, ten times or more. The V gene is TRBV5-1, the J gene TRBJ2-1; D tentatively reads TRBD1 or TRBD2 (6 bases each). Germline values: CDR1 SGHRS, CDR2 YFSETQ. V was shortened by 4 bases and J by 8 bases, with 16 bases between the two germline ends. There are 14 residues in the CDR3. The CDR3 reads CASSGGTNFDEQFF. The CDR3 coding sequence is TGCGCCAGCAGCGGCGGGACAAACTTCGATGAGCAGTTCTTC.

The chain combines TRBV27 with TRBJ2-7; D might be TRBD1 (6 bases). Per germline, CDR1 MNHEY and CDR2 SMNVEV (reference sequence). The CDR3 sequence is 16 residues long. The ends were cut back, 6 bases at V and 0 bases at J, with 18 bases in the middle. The CDR3 region has the DNA TGTGCCAGCAGAGAAGGACAGTCGGCTGCCTCCTACGAGCAGTACTTC. This sequence encodes CASREGQSAASYEQYF.

This clonotype was seen only a few times. The V and J genes are TRBV19 and TRBJ1-5; D not resolved. The CDR3 is 14 amino acids. V lost 6 bases and J 5 bases, leaving 14 bases between the germline ends. Germline-derived CDR1 and CDR2 are LNHDA and SQIVND (reference sequence). The chain's CDR3 is CASRMRIGDQPQHF. The CDR3 DNA sequence: TGTGCCAGTAGGATGAGGATCGGGGATCAGCCCCAGCATTTT.

This clonotype was counted at least ten times. V usage is TRBV6-1 and J usage is TRBJ1-1; D might be TRBD1 (6 bases). The CDR3 loop spans 14 amino acids. Trimming stripped 5 bases from V and 3 bases from J, with 13 bases between. Germline loops: CDR1 MNHNS, CDR2 SASEGT. The CDR3 region has the DNA TGTGCCAGCAGTTTCCCAGGGGAGTACACTGAAGCTTTCTTT. This gives the protein CASSFPGEYTEAFF.

This clonotype showed up many times. The chain recombines TRBV20-1 with TRBJ1-5; D is possibly TRBD1 (6 bases). Trimming cost V 6 bases and J 5 bases, with 17 bases left between them. The CDR3 runs to 14 residues. CDR1 is DFQATT and CDR2 is SNEGSKA in the germline V gene (reference sequence). The CDR3 is CSASGGRGHQPQHF. CDR3 bases: TGCAGTGCCTCCGGGGGCAGGGGCCATCAGCCCCAGCATTTT.

The V and J genes are TRBV6-9 and TRBJ1-6; maybe TRBD1 (5 bases). V dropped 3 bases and J dropped 8 bases, with 20 bases sitting between them. The CDR3 contains 17 residues. CDR1 is MNHGY and CDR2 is SVAAGI in the germline V gene. The CDR3 sequence: CASSYLGPRGDDSPLHF. The CDR3 nucleotides are TGTGCCAGCAGTTACTTGGGACCTAGGGGAGATGATTCACCCCTCCACTTT.

The V call is TRBV7-9, the J call TRBJ2-4, with 9 bases identical to TRBD1. The CDR3 covers 14 residues. Germline values: CDR1 SEHNR, CDR2 FQNEAQ (reference sequence). Losses at the gene ends were 8 bases for V and 8 bases for J; bases not matched to a gene: 10. CDR3 sequence: CASSTGTGLDIQYF. The CDR3 DNA reads as TGTGCCAGCTCAACCGGGACAGGGTTAGACATTCAGTACTTC.

Regarding this clonotype: The junction departs from germline at one end; a sequencing error may be responsible. The chain links TRBV20-1 to TRBJ1-5, with D possibly TRBD1 on 6 matching bases. CDR1 is DFQATT, CDR2 SNEGSKA, per germline (reference sequence). This CDR3 comprises 17 residues. The CDR3 protein is CSAGEDRGGFGNHPQHF. CDR3 coding DNA: TGCAGTGCAGGGGAAGACCGGGGGGGCTTTGGCAATCATCCCCAGCATTTT.

This clonotype was seen many times. The chain uses TRBV10-3 and TRBJ2-2; D is perhaps TRBD2 (5 bases). Germline assignment: CDR1 ENHRY and CDR2 SYGVKD. The CDR3 has 15 residues. Trimming left V 10 bases short and J 1 base short, with 16 bases between. CDR3: CATTLDSVNTGELFF. In DNA form, the CDR3 reads TGTGCCACGACTTTGGACTCCGTGAACACCGGGGAGCTGTTTTTT.

This clonotype was detected ten times or more. The chain carries TRBV3-1 and TRBJ2-3; D gene unclear. This CDR3 region has 16 residues. V was cut by 0 bases and J by 7 bases, with 17 bases left in between. Germline assignment: CDR1 LGHDT and CDR2 YNNKEL (reference sequence). The CDR3 loop reads CASSQDLSAPPYTQYF. Here the CDR3 DNA reads TGTGCCAGCAGCCAAGATCTTTCGGCACCCCCATATACGCAGTATTTT.

This clonotype was detected many times. This may stem from a read error, because a much larger clone lies one nucleotide away. The rearrangement links TRBV7-9 to TRBJ2-7; 7 bases line up with TRBD1. This CDR3 has 12 residues. Germline-derived CDR1 and CDR2 are SEHNR and FQNEAQ (reference sequence). CDR3 residues: CASSLTGNEQYF. As DNA, the CDR3 is TGCGCCAGCAGCTTGACAGGGAACGAGCAGTACTTC.

This clonotype was counted between two and nine times. The final CDR3 position lacks the conserved phenylalanine or tryptophan, pointing to a likely read error. The rearrangement links TRBV5-1 to TRBJ1-1; perhaps TRBD1 as D (5 bases). Germline V gene lookup returns CDR1 SGHRS and CDR2 YFSETQ. There are 17 residues in the CDR3. The V gene lost 0 bases and the J gene lost 6 bases, with 21 bases spanning the gap. CDR3 coding DNA: TGCGCCAGCAGCTTGGAGCGCGGTTTACGGGGCGGCGCTGAAGCTTTCCTT. Amino acid sequence: CASSLERGLRGGAEAFL.

This clonotype was seen many times. The chain combines TRBV14 with TRBJ2-3; D is unresolved. The length of the CDR3 is 15 residues. Trimming took off 1 base at V and 1 base at J, with 9 bases between the two ends. Germline V gives CDR1 SGHDN, CDR2 FVKESK. The CDR3 region has the DNA TGTGCCAGCAGCCAAGGAACAGCCCGCACAGATACGCAGTATTTT. Translating gives CASSQGTARTDTQYF.

This clonotype was seen repeatedly, ten times or more. The V gene is TRBV3-1, the J gene TRBJ2-5; TRBD2 is a possible D gene (5 bases). Germline V gene sequence: CDR1 LGHDT, CDR2 YNNKEL (reference sequence). CDR3 length: 14 amino acids. Trimming left V 0 bases short and J 2 bases short, with 7 bases between. The CDR3 here is CASSQEWEQETQYF. The CDR3 bases are TGTGCCAGCAGCCAAGAGTGGGAGCAAGAGACCCAGTACTTC.

Concerning this clonotype: A much more abundant neighbour one base away suggests this may be a read error. The V and J genes are TRBV3-1 and TRBJ1-2; D call uncertain. The CDR3 loop spans 15 amino acids. V lost 4 bases and J 3 bases, leaving 15 bases between the germline ends. CDR1 is LGHDT and CDR2 is YNNKEL in the germline V gene (reference sequence). As DNA, the CDR3 is TGTGCCAGCAGCCCGGACCAATACCAGGACTATGGCTACACCTTC. Its protein is CASSPDQYQDYGYTF.

This clonotype was detected only a few times. V and J are TRBV24-1 and TRBJ1-2; tentatively, D is TRBD1 (5 bases). The CDR3 runs 13 residues. Germline-derived CDR1 and CDR2 are KGHDR and SFDVKD. The ends were cut back, 6 bases at V and 2 bases at J, with 9 bases in the middle. CDR3 amino acids: CATSRDSNYGYTF. The CDR3 DNA reads TGTGCCACCAGTCGAGACAGCAACTATGGCTACACCTTC.

This clonotype turned up a few times. This chain links TRBV6-2 or TRBV6-3 with TRBJ1-1, with D tentatively TRBD1 (5 bases). V dropped 0 bases and J dropped 3 bases, with 14 bases sitting between them. CDR1 MNHEY and CDR2 SVGEGT come from the germline V gene. CDR3 length: 16 amino acids. CDR3 loop: CASSYSSWGGDTEAFF. CDR3 in DNA: TGTGCCAGCAGTTACTCGAGCTGGGGAGGGGACACTGAAGCTTTCTTT.

J is TRBJ2-5 and V is TRBV7-2; TRBD2 matches at 7 bases. The CDR3 consists of 13 residues. CDR1 SGHTA and CDR2 FQGNSA come from the germline V gene. The V segment lost 5 bases and the J segment 5 bases; nucleotides outside the gene matches: 5. In DNA form, the CDR3 reads TGTGCCAGCAGCATCGGGGGGTGGGAGACCCAGTACTTC. This codes for CASSIGGWETQYF. Full variable domain (missing parts from reference TRBV7-2 and TRBJ2-5): GAGVSQSPSNKVTEKGKDVELRCDPISGHTALYWYRQSLGQGLEFLIYFQGNSAPDKSGLPSDRFSAERTGGSVSTLTIQRTQQEDSAVYLCASSIGGWETQYFGPGTRLLVL.

The rearrangement links TRBV24-1 to TRBJ1-2, with 7 bases identical to TRBD1. The CDR3 is 13 residues long. CDR1 KGHDR and CDR2 SFDVKD come from the germline V gene. V lost 5 bases, J lost 8 bases, and 7 bases stayed unmatched. In nucleotides, the CDR3 is TGTGCCACCAGTGGCCTCCGGGACAGCGGCTACACCTTC. Amino acid sequence: CATSGLRDSGYTF.

This clonotype showed up just once. The rearrangement uses TRBV13 and TRBJ2-2, with 7 bases lining up with TRBD1. Per germline, CDR1 PRHDT and CDR2 FYEKMQ (reference sequence). The ends lost 4 bases at V and 2 bases at J; junction bases unmatched: 7. This CDR3 is built from 16 residues. Here the CDR3 DNA reads TGTGCCAGCAGCTGCCGGGACAGAGCAAACACCGGGGAGCTGTTTTTT. It encodes CASSCRDRANTGELFF.

In its sample, this clonotype was seen many times. The genes are TRBV7-8 and TRBJ2-1; TRBD2 agrees at 12 bases. V shed 1 base, J shed 6 bases, and the junction held 1 base outside the gene matches. This CDR3 contains 15 residues. Germline loops: CDR1 SGHVS, CDR2 FQNEAQ. CDR3 region: CASSLGLAGVNEQFF. The DNA of the CDR3 is TGTGCCAGCAGCTTAGGACTAGCGGGGGTCAATGAGCAGTTCTTC.

The chain recombines TRBV7-9 with TRBJ2-7; D unclear. Germline lookup yields CDR1 SEHNR and CDR2 FQNEAQ (reference sequence). The CDR3 runs 15 residues. The V end was cut by 1 base, the J end by 0 bases, with 10 bases between. CDR3 protein: CASSLGQAGSYEQYF. CDR3 bases: TGTGCCAGCAGCTTAGGCCAGGCCGGCTCCTACGAGCAGTACTTC.

This clonotype was observed at least ten times. The V call is TRBV3-1, the J call TRBJ1-3; TRBD1 might be the D (5 bases). Trimming took off 2 bases at V and 4 bases at J, with 9 bases between the two ends. Germline V gene sequence: CDR1 LGHDT, CDR2 YNNKEL (reference sequence). The CDR3 contains 14 residues. CDR3 loop: CASSQPGRGNTIYF. In DNA form, the CDR3 reads TGTGCCAGCAGCCAACCGGGACGGGGAAACACCATATATTTT.

The chain recombines TRBV6-5 with TRBJ1-4; D uncertain. V lost 0 bases to trimming and J lost 10 bases, with 12 bases between them. The length of the CDR3 is 14 residues. Germline CDR1 is MNHEY and CDR2 is SVGAGI. CDR3 sequence: CASSYSEVRGKLFF. In DNA, the CDR3 is TGTGCCAGCAGTTACTCGGAGGTACGGGGAAAACTGTTTTTT.

This clonotype was counted at least ten times. The V gene is TRBV5-1, the J gene TRBJ2-2, with a possible D match to TRBD1 (5 bases). In germline, CDR1 is SGHRS, CDR2 YFSETQ. There are 15 residues in the CDR3. V was cut by 0 bases and J by 6 bases, with 12 bases left in between. The CDR3 nucleotides are TGCGCCAGCAGCTTGGTTTCCGGCAGGGCCGGGGAGCTGTTTTTT. Its translation is CASSLVSGRAGELFF.

This clonotype has only a few counts. The rearrangement joins TRBV20-1 to TRBJ2-3; TRBD1 is a possible D gene (6 bases). From germline, CDR1 is DFQATT and CDR2 SNEGSKA (reference sequence). The CDR3 contains 16 residues. CDR3 DNA: TGCAGCGCTGGGCCGCGCACAGGGCGTAGCACAGATACGCAGTATTTT. Residues: CSAGPRTGRSTDTQYF.

This clonotype was seen ten or more times. The chain combines TRBV20-1 with TRBJ2-3, with TRBD2 matching 9 bases. Germline V gene sequence: CDR1 DFQATT, CDR2 SNEGSKA (reference sequence). V lost 6 bases, J lost 4 bases, and 8 bases stayed unmatched. The length of the CDR3 is 14 residues. The CDR3 nucleotides read TGCAGTGCCGGGGGGCGGGGGGGCCCAGATACGCAGTATTTT. Protein product: CSAGGRGGPDTQYF.

Concerning this clonotype itself: A much larger clone differs by one base, so this may be a read error. This rearrangement joins TRBV24-1 to TRBJ2-3; no reliable D call. The CDR3 is 15 residues long. Germline loops: CDR1 KGHDR, CDR2 SFDVKD. CDR3 bases: TGTGCCGCCAGTGATTTAATAGGCTCCACAGATACGCAGTATTTT. Translation: CAASDLIGSTDTQYF.

There are many counts of this clonotype. The chain couples TRBV30 to TRBJ1-2, with 8 positions matching TRBD1. Germline V lookup: CDR1 GTSNPN, CDR2 SVGIG (reference sequence). Unmatched junction bases numbered 13, after V lost 2 bases and J lost 8 bases. The CDR3 covers 15 residues. CDR3 amino acids: CAWSINGQGIGGYTF. As DNA, the CDR3 is TGTGCCTGGAGTATCAACGGACAGGGTATAGGAGGCTACACCTTC.

The table lists this clonotype with a few counts. The chain combines TRBV6-1 with TRBJ1-2; D is undetermined. V gave up 1 base and J gave up 5 bases, with 14 bases separating them. Germline loops: CDR1 MNHNS, CDR2 SASEGT. The CDR3 is 15 amino acids. CDR3 in amino acids: CASSEVRNWNYGYTF. In DNA, the CDR3 is TGTGCCAGCAGTGAAGTCCGGAATTGGAATTATGGCTACACCTTC.

This clonotype was detected a few times. V and J are TRBV5-1 and TRBJ2-2; D may be TRBD1 (6 bases). V was clipped by 8 bases and J by 10 bases, with 15 bases between them. The CDR3 runs 12 residues. CDR1 and CDR2 from the germline V gene are SGHRS and YFSETQ. CDR3 sequence: CASQQGSAELFF. Here the CDR3 DNA reads TGCGCCAGTCAACAGGGATCGGCGGAGCTGTTTTTT.